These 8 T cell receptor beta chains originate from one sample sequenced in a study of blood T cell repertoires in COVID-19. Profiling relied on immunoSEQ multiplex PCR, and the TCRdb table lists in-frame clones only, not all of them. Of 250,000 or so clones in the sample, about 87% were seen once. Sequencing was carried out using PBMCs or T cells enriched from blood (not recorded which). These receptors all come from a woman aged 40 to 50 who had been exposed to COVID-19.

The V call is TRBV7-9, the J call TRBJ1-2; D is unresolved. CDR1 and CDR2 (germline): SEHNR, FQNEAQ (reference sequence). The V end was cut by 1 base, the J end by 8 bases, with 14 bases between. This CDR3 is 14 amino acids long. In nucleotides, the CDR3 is TGTGCCAGCAGCTTAGAGCGCCCCGCGTCGGGCTACACCTTC. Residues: CASSLERPASGYTF.

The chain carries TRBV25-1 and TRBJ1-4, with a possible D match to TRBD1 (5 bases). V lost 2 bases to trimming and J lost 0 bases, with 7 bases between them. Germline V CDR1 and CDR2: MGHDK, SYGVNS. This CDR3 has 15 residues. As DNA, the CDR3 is TGTGCCAGCAGTGAAGACAGAGCAACTAATGAAAAACTGTTTTTT. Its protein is CASSEDRATNEKLFF.

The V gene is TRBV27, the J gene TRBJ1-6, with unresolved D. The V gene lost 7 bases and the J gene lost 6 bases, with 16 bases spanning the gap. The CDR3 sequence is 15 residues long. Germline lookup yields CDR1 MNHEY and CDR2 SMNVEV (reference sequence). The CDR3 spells CASTPLGESNSPLHF. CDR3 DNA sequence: TGTGCCAGCACTCCTCTCGGGGAAAGTAATTCACCCCTCCACTTT.

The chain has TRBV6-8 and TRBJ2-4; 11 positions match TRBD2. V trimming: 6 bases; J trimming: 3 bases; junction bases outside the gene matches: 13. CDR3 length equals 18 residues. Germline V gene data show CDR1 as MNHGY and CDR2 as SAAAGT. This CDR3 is CASSPGLAAPEVKNIQYF. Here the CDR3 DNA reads TGTGCCAGCAGCCCGGGACTAGCGGCCCCGGAGGTCAAAAACATTCAGTACTTC.

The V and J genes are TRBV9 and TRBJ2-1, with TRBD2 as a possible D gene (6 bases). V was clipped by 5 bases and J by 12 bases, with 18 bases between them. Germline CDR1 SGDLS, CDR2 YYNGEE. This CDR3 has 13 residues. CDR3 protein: CASSGRDGSGQFF. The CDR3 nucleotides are TGTGCCAGCAGTGGGCGGGATGGGAGCGGGCAGTTCTTC.

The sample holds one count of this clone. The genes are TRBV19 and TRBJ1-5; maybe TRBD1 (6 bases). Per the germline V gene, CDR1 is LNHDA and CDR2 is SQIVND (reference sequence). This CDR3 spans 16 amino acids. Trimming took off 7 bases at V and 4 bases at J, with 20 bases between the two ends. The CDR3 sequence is CASTEWGGAENQPQHF. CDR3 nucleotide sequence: TGTGCCAGTACCGAGTGGGGGGGCGCCGAAAATCAGCCCCAGCATTTT.

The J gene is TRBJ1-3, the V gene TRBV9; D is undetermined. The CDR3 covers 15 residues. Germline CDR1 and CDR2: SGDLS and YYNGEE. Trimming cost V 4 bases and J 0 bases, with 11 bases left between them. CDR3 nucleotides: TGTGCCAGCAGCTCCCGCGGAAGCTCTGGAAACACCATATATTTT. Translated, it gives CASSSRGSSGNTIYF.

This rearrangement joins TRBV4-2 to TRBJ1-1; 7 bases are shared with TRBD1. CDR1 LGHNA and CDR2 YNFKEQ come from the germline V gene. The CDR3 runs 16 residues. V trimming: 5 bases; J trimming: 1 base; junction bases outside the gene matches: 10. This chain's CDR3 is CASSTRLQGWNTEAFF. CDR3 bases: TGTGCCAGCAGCACCCGCCTACAGGGGTGGAACACTGAAGCTTTCTTT.